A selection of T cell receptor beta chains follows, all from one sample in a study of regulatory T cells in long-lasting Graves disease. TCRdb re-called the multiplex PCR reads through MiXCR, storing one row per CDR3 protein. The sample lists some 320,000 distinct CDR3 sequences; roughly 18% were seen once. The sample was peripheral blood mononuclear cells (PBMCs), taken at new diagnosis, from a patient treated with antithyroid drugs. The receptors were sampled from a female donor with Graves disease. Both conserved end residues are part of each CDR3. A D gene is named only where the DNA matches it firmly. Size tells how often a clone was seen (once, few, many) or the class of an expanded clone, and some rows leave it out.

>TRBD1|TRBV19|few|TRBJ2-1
CASSIGGTGDDEQFF
TGTGCCAGTAGTATAGGGGGGACAGGGGACGATGAGCAGTTCTTC
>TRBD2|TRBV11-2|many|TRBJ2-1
CASSTGTSGISYNEQFF
TGTGCCAGCAGCACTGGGACTAGCGGGATTTCCTACAATGAGCAGTTCTTC
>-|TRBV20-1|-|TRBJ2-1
CSASPAPYNEQFF
TGCAGTGCTTCCCCCGCGCCCTACAATGAGCAGTTCTTC
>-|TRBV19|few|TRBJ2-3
CASSIRTTDTQYF
TGTGCCAGTAGTATCCGAACCACAGATACGCAGTATTTT
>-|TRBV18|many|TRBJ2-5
CASSPLEYQETQYF
TGTGCCAGCTCTCCGCTCGAGTACCAAGAGACCCAGTACTTC
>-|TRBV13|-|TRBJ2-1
CASSPQGGREQFF
TGTGCCAGCAGCCCACAAGGTGGAAGGGAGCAGTTCTTC
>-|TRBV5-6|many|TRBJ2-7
CASSLYSSEQYF
TGTGCCAGCAGCTTGTACAGCTCCGAGCAGTACTTC
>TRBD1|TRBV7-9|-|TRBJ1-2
CASERTGYTRGYTF
TGTGCCAGCGAACGGACAGGGTATACTCGGGGCTACACCTTC
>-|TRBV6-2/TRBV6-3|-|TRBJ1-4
CASSYRDMSATNEKLFF
TGTGCCAGCAGTTACAGGGACATGAGTGCAACTAATGAAAAACTGTTTTTT
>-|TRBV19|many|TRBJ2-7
CASSGSETYEQYF
TGTGCCAGTAGCGGGAGTGAAACCTACGAGCAGTACTTC
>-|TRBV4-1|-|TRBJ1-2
CASSQVGGLRGYTF
TGCGCCAGCAGCCAAGTTGGGGGGCTCAGGGGCTACACCTTC
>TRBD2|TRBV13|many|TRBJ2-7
CASSLAGGPGEQYF
TGTGCCAGCAGCTTAGCGGGAGGGCCAGGCGAGCAGTACTTC
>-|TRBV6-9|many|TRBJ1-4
CASSYRVKSEKLFF
TGTGCCAGCAGTTACCGTGTAAAATCGGAAAAACTGTTTTTT
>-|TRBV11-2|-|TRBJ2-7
CASSLARGSYEQYF
TGTGCCAGCAGCTTAGCCAGGGGCTCCTACGAGCAGTACTTC
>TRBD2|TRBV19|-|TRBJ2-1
CASNPSGYNEQFF
TGTGCCAGTAATCCTAGCGGCTACAATGAGCAGTTCTTC
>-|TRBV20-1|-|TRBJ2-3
CSAEADTQYF
TGCAGTGCCGAGGCAGATACGCAGTATTTT
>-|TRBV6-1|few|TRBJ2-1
CASSAPGKNEQSF
TGTGCCAGCAGTGCCCCCGGGAAAAATGAGCAGTCCTTC
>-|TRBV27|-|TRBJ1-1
CASSVGRWIEAFF
TGTGCCAGCAGTGTGGGACGGTGGATTGAAGCTTTCTTT
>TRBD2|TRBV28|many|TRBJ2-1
CASRERGDNEQFF
TGTGCCAGCAGGGAACGGGGGGACAATGAGCAGTTCTTC
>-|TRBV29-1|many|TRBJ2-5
CSVSSETQYF
TGCAGCGTTTCATCTGAGACCCAGTACTTC
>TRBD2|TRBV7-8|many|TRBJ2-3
CASSLPSLADPSTDTQYF
TGTGCCAGCAGCTTACCATCACTAGCGGATCCTAGCACAGATACGCAGTATTTT
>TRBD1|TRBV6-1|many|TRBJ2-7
CASLRTGTYEQYF
TGTGCCAGCTTACGGACAGGGACCTACGAGCAGTACTTC
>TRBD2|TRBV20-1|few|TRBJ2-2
CSAQREGRIGELFF
TGCAGTGCCCAGCGGGAGGGCCGAATCGGGGAGCTGTTTTTT
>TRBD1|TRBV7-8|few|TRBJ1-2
CASSPHQTGENYGYTF
TGTGCCAGCAGCCCGCACCAGACAGGGGAGAACTATGGCTACACCTTC